These T cell receptor beta chains were read from a single sample in a study of cytomegalovirus exposure and HLA in healthy donors. The table came from immunoSEQ multiplex PCR; TCRdb's copy has only in-frame clones and leaves some out. Here the sample spans some 100,000 clones, roughly 80% being singletons. The sequenced sample was PBMCs. Source of these receptors: a male donor in good health and CMV-seropositive. CDR3s include the opening cysteine and the closing phenylalanine or tryptophan. D genes are given only for firm matches. Part of the rows lack a size; the others show once, few, many or a class for expanded clones.

D gene | CDR3 length | clone size | J gene | V gene | CDR3 protein | CDR3 DNA
- | 15 | few | TRBJ1-5 | TRBV5-6 | CASSSQLYSNQPQHF | TGTGCCAGCAGCTCACAGCTATATAGCAATCAGCCCCAGCATTTT
- | 15 | - | TRBJ2-7 | TRBV2 | CASSKGTLLNYEQYF | TGTGCCAGCAGTAAAGGGACACTCCTAAACTACGAGCAGTACTTC
- | 12 | - | TRBJ2-3 | TRBV14 | CASSQLSDTQYF | TGTGCCAGCAGCCAACTCTCCGATACGCAGTATTTT
TRBD1 | 14 | - | TRBJ1-4 | TRBV27 | CASRATGDNEKLFF | TGTGCCAGCAGGGCGACAGGGGATAACGAAAAACTGTTTTTT
TRBD1 | 16 | few | TRBJ1-4 | TRBV6-5 | CASSYSSTGGYEKLFF | TGTGCCAGCAGTTACTCATCCACAGGGGGCTATGAAAAACTGTTTTTT
- | 14 | few | TRBJ2-7 | TRBV6-5 | CASSGQGGSYEQYF | TGTGCCAGCAGTGGACAGGGAGGGTCCTACGAGCAGTACTTC
- | 17 | many | TRBJ2-6 | TRBV7-9 | CASSSRVSYSGANVLTF | TGTGCCAGCAGCTCGCGAGTTTCCTATTCTGGGGCCAACGTCCTGACTTTC
- | 17 | few | TRBJ1-6 | TRBV30 | CAWKVAGFDSYNSPLHF | TGTGCCTGGAAGGTCGCAGGGTTCGATTCCTATAATTCACCCCTCCACTTT
- | 15 | - | TRBJ2-4 | TRBV15 | CATSRVPRGKNIQYF | TGTGCCACCAGCAGAGTCCCCAGGGGCAAAAACATTCAGTACTTC
TRBD1 | 14 | - | TRBJ2-7 | TRBV10-1 | CASSAAGTGVEQYF | TGCGCCAGCAGTGCGGCAGGGACAGGGGTCGAGCAGTACTTC
- | 12 | - | TRBJ1-1 | TRBV29-1 | CSTQGGGTEAFF | TGCAGCACCCAGGGCGGTGGGACTGAAGCTTTCTTT
- | 14 | few | TRBJ2-2 | TRBV9 | CASTQTSNTGELFF | TGTGCCAGCACCCAGACTTCCAACACCGGGGAGCTGTTTTTT
TRBD1 | 13 | - | TRBJ1-5 | TRBV29-1 | CSVDAGGGQPQHF | TGCAGCGTTGATGCAGGGGGCGGGCAGCCCCAGCATTTT
TRBD1 | 13 | few | TRBJ1-1 | TRBV6-1 | CASSETHDRDAFF | TGTGCCAGCAGTGAAACCCATGACAGGGACGCTTTCTTT
TRBD1 | 18 | - | TRBJ1-1 | TRBV18 | CASSPLLSGTGVNTEAFF | TGTGCCAGCTCACCGCTCCTCTCCGGGACAGGGGTGAACACTGAAGCTTTCTTT
- | 16 | once | TRBJ2-1 | TRBV5-1 | CASSLEQSPSYNEQFF | TGCGCCAGCAGCTTGGAGCAGAGCCCTAGCTACAATGAGCAGTTCTTC
- | 17 | - | TRBJ1-1 | TRBV9 | CASSADPSQRGQFGAFF | TGTGCCAGCAGCGCGGACCCATCACAGCGGGGGCAATTCGGGGCTTTCTTT
TRBD1 | 12 | once | TRBJ1-2 | TRBV28 | CASLLQGAGYTF | TGTGCCAGCCTTTTACAGGGGGCTGGCTACACCTTC
- | 14 | - | TRBJ1-6 | TRBV7-9 | CASSLMTGASPLHF | TGTGCCAGCAGCTTAATGACAGGAGCCTCACCCCTCCACTTT
- | 14 | - | TRBJ1-5 | TRBV5-5 | CASSLVGVHQPQHF | TGTGCCAGCAGCTTGGTCGGGGTTCATCAGCCCCAGCATTTT
- | 13 | - | TRBJ2-5 | TRBV7-9 | CASSWRHGETQYF | TGTGCCAGCAGCTGGCGCCACGGGGAGACCCAGTACTTC
- | 13 | - | TRBJ2-3 | TRBV4-3 | CASSQEPGRTQYF | TGCGCCAGCAGCCAAGAACCAGGGCGTACGCAGTATTTT
TRBD2 | 15 | - | TRBJ2-5 | TRBV9 | CASSEGLAGALTQYF | TGTGCCAGCAGCGAGGGACTAGCGGGGGCCTTGACCCAGTACTTC
- | 12 | - | TRBJ1-2 | TRBV7-2 | CASSLNYYGYTF | TGTGCCAGCAGCTTAAACTACTATGGCTACACCTTC
- | 15 | - | TRBJ1-4 | TRBV15 | CATSRDPGLGEKLFF | TGTGCCACCAGCAGAGATCCAGGGTTAGGTGAAAAACTGTTTTTT
TRBD1 | 14 | few | TRBJ1-2 | TRBV11-3 | CASSLDRGTYGYTF | TGTGCCAGCAGCTTAGACAGGGGGACCTATGGCTACACCTTC
TRBD2 | 14 | - | TRBJ2-1 | TRBV28 | CATRTSGLDNEQFF | TGTGCCACCCGGACTAGCGGGCTCGACAATGAGCAGTTCTTC
TRBD2 | 17 | - | TRBJ2-1 | TRBV13 | CASSLRASGGPGDEQFF | TGTGCCAGCAGCTTAAGGGCTAGCGGGGGGCCGGGGGATGAGCAGTTCTTC
- | 14 | once | TRBJ1-3 | TRBV5-1 | CASSLDSSGNTIYF | TGCGCCAGCAGCTTGGACTCCTCTGGAAACACCATATATTTT
- | 14 | - | TRBJ1-1 | TRBV6-6 | CASSFPGPGTEAFF | TGTGCCAGCAGTTTTCCAGGGCCAGGCACTGAAGCTTTCTTT
- | 15 | few | TRBJ2-7 | TRBV11-3 | CASRYRTGPTYEQYF | TGTGCCAGCAGATATCGTACAGGCCCCACCTACGAGCAGTACTTC
TRBD1 | 16 | few | TRBJ1-2 | TRBV5-1 | CASSTGQGVINYGYTF | TGCGCCAGCAGCACCGGACAGGGGGTGATTAACTATGGCTACACCTTC
TRBD1 | 16 | - | TRBJ1-1 | TRBV5-1 | CASSPRTGKVNTEAFF | TGCGCCAGCAGCCCTAGGACAGGCAAGGTGAACACTGAAGCTTTCTTT
- | 15 | few | TRBJ1-2 | TRBV7-2 | CASSSRSETSNGYTF | TGTGCCAGCAGCTCCCGGTCCGAAACTTCAAATGGCTACACCTTC
TRBD1 | 19 | - | TRBJ1-5 | TRBV4-1 | CASSQGFRRGLLSNQPQHF | TGCGCCAGCAGCCAGGGGTTTCGGAGGGGGCTATTGAGCAATCAGCCCCAGCATTTT
- | 13 | - | TRBJ1-2 | TRBV6-1 | CASSEGANYGYTF | TGTGCCAGCAGTGAAGGAGCTAACTATGGCTACACCTTC
TRBD1 | 15 | once | TRBJ2-3 | TRBV18 | CASSNSRGRLDTQYF | TGTGCCAGCTCGAACTCCAGGGGGCGACTGGATACGCAGTATTTT
TRBD1 | 15 | - | TRBJ1-2 | TRBV9 | CASSVVGEGASGYTF | TGTGCCAGCAGCGTAGTCGGAGAGGGGGCGAGTGGCTACACCTTC
TRBD2 | 17 | - | TRBJ2-2 | TRBV9 | CASSAGLAGGQPGELFF | TGTGCCAGCAGCGCCGGACTAGCGGGGGGGCAGCCCGGGGAGCTGTTTTTT
TRBD2 | 15 | - | TRBJ2-5 | TRBV18 | CASSPRGGYQETQYF | TGTGCCAGCTCACCCCGGGGGGGGTACCAAGAGACCCAGTACTTC
- | 16 | - | TRBJ2-6 | TRBV9 | CASSVAASSGANVLTF | TGTGCCAGCAGCGTCGCCGCGAGCTCTGGGGCCAACGTCCTGACTTTC
- | 16 | - | TRBJ2-7 | TRBV6-1 | CASSEALSRSGYEQYF | TGTGCCAGCAGTGAAGCTCTCAGTAGGTCAGGATACGAGCAGTACTTC
- | 14 | - | TRBJ1-2 | TRBV19 | CASSIARQRRGYTF | TGTGCCAGTAGTATAGCCCGGCAGCGGCGGGGCTACACCTTC
- | 13 | - | TRBJ2-3 | TRBV19 | CASRGALTDTQYF | TGTGCCAGTAGGGGGGCTCTCACAGATACGCAGTATTTT
- | 14 | - | TRBJ1-6 | TRBV7-2 | CASSVQGSNSPLHF | TGTGCCAGCAGCGTACAGGGTTCCAACTCACCCCTCCACTTT
TRBD2 | 14 | - | TRBJ2-7 | TRBV28 | CASRSGTSYLEQYF | TGTGCCAGCAGATCCGGGACTAGCTACCTCGAGCAGTACTTC
- | 14 | - | TRBJ1-1 | TRBV7-8 | CASSTGIQNTEAFF | TGTGCCAGCAGTACCGGGATCCAGAACACTGAAGCTTTCTTT
- | 14 | - | TRBJ2-7 | TRBV6-5 | CASRKTVTSYEQYF | TGTGCCAGCAGAAAGACAGTGACCTCCTACGAGCAGTACTTC
TRBD1 | 14 | - | TRBJ1-4 | TRBV27 | CASSSDRDVEKLFF | TGTGCCAGCAGTTCGGACAGGGATGTGGAAAAACTGTTTTTT